This T cell receptor (beta chain) is from a study of blood T cell repertoires in COVID-19. Across the study: Samples of COVID-19 (acute and convalescent) were obtained from the United States, Italy and Spain. T cells, B-cell-depleted T cells, or PBMCs supplied cDNA or gDNA.

Per the study methods: Estimation of nucleated cell counts relied on the amplification of reference gene primers. Sequenced by immunoSEQ multiplex PCR; TCRdb stores in-frame clones only, minus some. D and trimming were read from the DNA, whereas the V and J calls and clone size are those reported in that table. Of fewer than 150,000 clones in the sample, 85% to 90% were seen once. The receptor was isolated from a woman aged 35 to 49 with acute or convalescent COVID-19. The sequenced sample consisted of peripheral blood.

CDR3 residues: CASSPRTGGAAETQYF. The CDR3 coding sequence is TGTGCCAGCTCACCAAGGACAGGGGGCGCGGCAGAGACCCAGTACTTC. The chain is built from TRBV18 and TRBJ2-5; 11 nucleotides match TRBD1. Germline CDR1 KGHSH, CDR2 LQKENI. V lost 2 bases to trimming and J lost 4 bases; unmatched junction nucleotides: 6. The CDR3 totals 16 residues.